Below are 25 T cell receptor beta chains sequenced from a single sample in a study of T-cell reconstitution after alpha-beta-depleted transplantation in children. Unique molecular identifiers were incorporated into the prepared TCRbeta library. MiXCR was run by TCRdb on the PCR reads, yielding one entry per CDR3 protein. The sample lists roughly 490,000 distinct CDR3 sequences, about an eighth seen once, with 13% to 15% in the top ten. Sequenced material: PBMCs, mostly from graft donor cells, taken 180 days after TCRalphabeta/CD19-depleted stem cell transplant. These receptor sequences come from a female patient aged 2 to 10 who had a stem cell transplant for aplastic anemia, so the T cells may come from the graft donor.

The table lists this clonotype with a few counts. The chain employs TRBV10-3 and TRBJ2-1; 10 nucleotides line up with TRBD1. V lost 2 bases, J lost 7 bases, and 5 bases stayed unmatched. This CDR3 spans 15 amino acids. Germline V lookup: CDR1 ENHRY, CDR2 SYGVKD. CDR3 coding DNA: TGTGCCATCAGTGAGCCGGGACAGGGGTGGAATGAGCAGTTCTTC. It encodes CAISEPGQGWNEQFF.

This sequence joins TRBV11-2 and TRBJ2-7, with TRBD2 matching 7 bases. Trimming cost V 1 base and J 1 base; bases outside gene matches: 13. The germline CDR1 and CDR2 sequences are SGHAT and FQNNGV. This CDR3 spans 18 amino acids. The CDR3 loop reads CASSLVVGRGLPSYEQYF. Here the CDR3 DNA reads TGTGCCAGCAGCTTAGTTGTCGGTCGGGGACTACCGTCCTACGAGCAGTACTTC.

This chain connects TRBV20-1 to TRBJ2-7; 7 nucleotides align to TRBD1. V was pared by 1 base and J by 4 bases, with 7 bases of the junction left unmatched. CDR1 DFQATT and CDR2 SNEGSKA come from the germline V gene (reference sequence). The CDR3 sequence is 14 residues long. The DNA for the CDR3 is TGCAGTGCTAGAGTAGACAGGGTCGATTACGAGCAGTACGTC. Translating gives CSARVDRVDYEQYV.

The CDR3 nucleotides read TGCGCCAGTCGTACGCAGGGCCATAACACCGGGGAGCTGTTTTTT. Its translation is CASRTQGHNTGELFF. This chain links TRBV5-1 with TRBJ2-2, with a weak D call TRBD1 (5 bases). Trimming took off 8 bases at V and 2 bases at J, with 16 bases between the two ends. Germline V gene data show CDR1 as SGHRS and CDR2 as YFSETQ. The CDR3 is 15 residues long.

This clonotype was counted a few times. V is TRBV20-1 and J is TRBJ1-5; D might be TRBD1 (6 bases). The germline CDR1 and CDR2 sequences are DFQATT and SNEGSKA (reference sequence). The CDR3 covers 15 residues. The V end was cut by 6 bases, the J end by 0 bases, with 15 bases between. The CDR3 spells CSARRGVYSNQPQHF. CDR3 DNA: TGCAGTGCCAGAAGGGGGGTTTATAGCAATCAGCCCCAGCATTTT.

The rearrangement links TRBV29-1 to TRBJ2-7, with TRBD2 matching 7 bases. This CDR3 comprises 13 residues. The ends lost 8 bases at V and 4 bases at J; junction bases unmatched: 11. Germline V gene sequence: CDR1 SQVTM, CDR2 ANQGSEA. CDR3 region: CSFLVVGGYEQYF. The CDR3 DNA is TGCAGCTTCTTGGTCGTGGGAGGGTACGAGCAGTACTTC.

This chain connects TRBV20-1 to TRBJ2-1; TRBD1 matches at 7 bases. The V segment lost 4 bases and the J segment 4 bases; nucleotides outside the gene matches: 4. The CDR3 covers 13 residues. The germline V gene has CDR1 DFQATT and CDR2 SNEGSKA (reference sequence). The CDR3 region is CSAIGQVYNEQFF. CDR3 nucleotide sequence: TGCAGTGCTATAGGACAGGTGTACAATGAGCAGTTCTTC.

The CDR3: CASMGWGSQPQHF. Here the CDR3 DNA reads TGTGCCAGCATGGGGTGGGGGAGTCAGCCCCAGCATTTT. V and J are TRBV6-1 and TRBJ1-5; a weak D match, TRBD1 (5 bases). The CDR3 is made up of 13 amino acids. Deletions cut 7 bases from V and 6 bases from J, with 13 bases between. Germline CDR1 is MNHNS and CDR2 is SASEGT.

This clonotype came up a few times. The chain links TRBV25-1 to TRBJ2-7; 7 bases agree with TRBD1. The CDR3 has 12 residues. Germline V gene data show CDR1 as MGHDK and CDR2 as SYGVNS. V was clipped by 10 bases and J by 2 bases; unmatched bases: 5. The CDR3, as DNA: TGTGCCACAAGAGGGACAGCCTACGAGCAGTACGTC. It encodes CATRGTAYEQYV.

This clonotype was counted at least ten times. The V and J genes are TRBV25-1 and TRBJ2-5; a possible D gene is TRBD1 (5 bases). Per the germline V gene, CDR1 is MGHDK and CDR2 is SYGVNS. The CDR3 runs to 15 residues. Trimming took 3 bases from V and 1 from J, leaving 12 bases between them. CDR3 residues: CASSDPRTFQETQYF. The CDR3 region has the DNA TGTGCCAGCAGTGACCCACGGACATTCCAAGAGACCCAGTACTTC.

The genes are TRBV12-3 or TRBV12-4 and TRBJ2-1, with D hard to call. Trimming stripped 5 bases from V and 8 bases from J, with 7 bases between. This CDR3 region has 11 residues. The chain's CDR3 is CASSPDYEQFF. The CDR3 coding sequence is TGTGCCAGCAGTCCTGATTATGAGCAGTTCTTC.

The chain uses TRBV6-1 and TRBJ2-3, with unresolved D. The CDR3 runs 14 residues. Germline V gene data show CDR1 as MNHNS and CDR2 as SASEGT. Trimming shortened V by 5 bases and J by 6 bases, and 15 bases separated the two germline ends. The CDR3 reads CASSRTVGSDTQYF. CDR3 sequence (DNA): TGTGCCAGCAGTCGAACCGTTGGCTCGGATACGCAGTATTTT.

This sequence joins TRBV4-3 and TRBJ1-5, with D possibly TRBD1 on 5 matching bases. The CDR3 totals 15 residues. Per germline, CDR1 LGHNA and CDR2 YSLEER. The V end lost 4 bases, the J end lost 8 bases, and 18 bases lay between the germline ends. CDR3 coding DNA: TGCGCCAGCAGCCTTCGGCGGGGGGAGCCGGAGCCCCAGCATTTT. It is translated as CASSLRRGEPEPQHF.

To note about this clonotype: Given a much more abundant clone one base away, this may be a read error. This chain links TRBV4-3 with TRBJ2-4; TRBD2 matches 11 bases. Germline loops: CDR1 LGHNA, CDR2 YSLEER. The CDR3 is made up of 14 amino acids. After removal of 1 base from V and 12 bases from J, the junction contained 5 bases not matched to a gene. Here the CDR3 reads CASSQGFTSGGQYF. CDR3 in DNA: TGCGCCAGCAGCCAAGGTTTTACTAGCGGGGGTCAGTACTTC.

This clonotype was detected a few times. The chain uses TRBV5-1 and TRBJ2-3; TRBD1 aligns across 7 bases. The trim removed 4 bases at V and 0 bases at J, leaving 5 bases unmatched. The CDR3 contains 15 residues. From germline, CDR1 is SGHRS and CDR2 YFSETQ. The CDR3, as DNA: TGCGCCAGCAGCCTAGACAGGGATAGCACAGATACGCAGTATTTT. This sequence encodes CASSLDRDSTDTQYF.

This sequence joins TRBV20-1 and TRBJ2-7; the D gene is possibly TRBD1 (6 bases). V was trimmed by 8 bases and J by 3 bases, leaving 17 bases between them. The length of the CDR3 is 13 residues. CDR1 and CDR2 from the germline V gene are DFQATT and SNEGSKA (reference sequence). The CDR3 here is CSTLRDNYYEQYF. Written as DNA, the CDR3 is TGCAGTACTCTCCGGGACAACTACTACGAGCAGTACTTC.

The J gene is TRBJ1-1, the V gene TRBV7-8; the D is unclear. This CDR3 is built from 12 residues. CDR1 is SGHVS and CDR2 is FQNEAQ in the germline V gene. Trimming took 2 bases from V and 11 from J, leaving 12 bases between them. The CDR3 protein is CASSLSAGVAFF. CDR3 DNA sequence: TGTGCCAGCAGCTTATCGGCCGGAGTGGCTTTCTTT.

The V gene is TRBV19, the J gene TRBJ2-3, with 9 bases matching TRBD2. Germline V lookup: CDR1 LNHDA, CDR2 SQIVND (reference sequence). Trimming took 4 bases from V and 6 from J; bases not matched to a gene: 5. The CDR3 is 14 amino acids. The CDR3 coding sequence is TGTGCCAGTAGTAGCGGGAGGGCCCTTGATACGCAGTATTTT. Translated, it gives CASSSGRALDTQYF.

The chain is built from TRBV10-3 and TRBJ2-7; D not certain. The CDR3 contains 14 residues. Deletions cut 2 bases from V and 0 bases from J, with 8 bases between. Germline lookup yields CDR1 ENHRY and CDR2 SYGVKD. For the CDR3, the DNA is TGTGCCATCAGTGAGCGACCCCGCTCCTACGAGCAGTACTTC. It is translated as CAISERPRSYEQYF.

The rearrangement joins TRBV7-9 to TRBJ2-7; 12 nucleotides line up with TRBD2. The CDR3 loop spans 16 amino acids. CDR1 SEHNR and CDR2 FQNEAQ come from the germline V gene (reference sequence). The V and J ends lost 5 bases and 0 bases, in that order; junction bases with no gene match: 5. CDR3: CASSDVTSGSSYEQYF. For the CDR3, the DNA is TGTGCCAGCAGCGATGTGACTAGCGGGAGCTCCTACGAGCAGTACTTC.

The rearrangement links TRBV11-2 to TRBJ2-3, with 8 positions matching TRBD2. The V gene end was trimmed by 1 base and the J gene end by 2 bases; junction bases not matched to a gene: 8. Germline V lookup: CDR1 SGHAT, CDR2 FQNNGV. This CDR3 has 17 amino acids. CDR3 sequence reads: CASSLGPSGGHTDTQYF. As DNA, the CDR3 is TGTGCCAGCAGCTTAGGGCCCAGCGGGGGCCACACAGATACGCAGTATTTT.

This clonotype has only a few counts. The chain employs TRBV28 and TRBJ2-7; D may be TRBD1 or TRBD2 (5 bases each). Germline-derived CDR1 and CDR2 are MDHEN and SYDVKM. The CDR3 is 21 residues long. Trimming took off 7 bases at V and 2 bases at J, with 36 bases between the two ends. CDR3 residues: CASTGTHTACGSGTVTYEQYF. The CDR3 coding sequence is TGTGCCAGCACCGGTACTCACACTGCGTGCGGTTCAGGGACGGTTACCTACGAGCAGTACTTC.

The chain employs TRBV12-3 or TRBV12-4 and TRBJ2-1; TRBD2 agrees at 8 bases. CDR3 size: 15 residues. After removal of 3 bases from V and 10 bases from J, the junction contained 11 bases not matched to a gene. The CDR3 loop reads CASSFLVAGPPEQFF. DNA for the CDR3: TGTGCCAGCAGTTTTTTGGTAGCGGGACCTCCGGAGCAGTTCTTC.

The genes are TRBV27 and TRBJ1-2; weak D call: TRBD1 (5 bases). Germline V gene data show CDR1 as MNHEY and CDR2 as SMNVEV (reference sequence). Trimming pared 5 bases from V and 4 bases from J, leaving 11 bases between. The CDR3 totals 13 residues. The CDR3 DNA reads TGTGCCAGCAGTCCCCTCGGGGGCTATGGCTACACCTTC. It specifies CASSPLGGYGYTF.

This clonotype was detected ten times or more. The chain couples TRBV7-9 to TRBJ1-1, with D possibly TRBD1 on 6 matching bases. The CDR3 is 14 residues long. Trimming took 5 bases from V and 5 from J, leaving 15 bases between them. Germline-derived CDR1 and CDR2 are SEHNR and FQNEAQ (reference sequence). The CDR3 bases are TGTGCCAGCAGCCGGGACACTACCAGGACTGAAGCTTTCTTT. It translates to CASSRDTTRTEAFF.